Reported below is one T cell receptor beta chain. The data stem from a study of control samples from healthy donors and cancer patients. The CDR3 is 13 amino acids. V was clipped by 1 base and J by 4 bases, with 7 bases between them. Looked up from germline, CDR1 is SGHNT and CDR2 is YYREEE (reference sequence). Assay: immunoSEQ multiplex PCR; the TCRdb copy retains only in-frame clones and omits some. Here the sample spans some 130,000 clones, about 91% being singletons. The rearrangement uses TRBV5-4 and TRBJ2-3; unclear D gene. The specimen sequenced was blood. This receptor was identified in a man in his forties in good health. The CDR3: CASSLRISDTQYF. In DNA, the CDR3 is TGTGCCAGCAGCTTGAGGATCTCAGATACGCAGTATTTT. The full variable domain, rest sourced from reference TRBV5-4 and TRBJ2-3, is ETGVTQSPTHLIKTRGQQVTLRCSSQSGHNTVSWYQQALGQGPQFIFQYYREEENGRGNFPPRFSGLQFPNYSSELNVNALELDDSALYLCASSLRISDTQYFGPGTRLTVL.